The present T cell receptor (beta chain) was sequenced within a study of T cell responses to AZD1222 COVID-19 vaccine. Germline CDR1 and CDR2: SGHRS and YFSETQ. The CDR3 consists of 15 residues. Trimming stripped 3 bases from V and 6 bases from J, with 17 bases between. Some clones are missing from TCRdb's copy, which holds only in-frame ones; the method was immunoSEQ multiplex PCR. Here the sample spans about 150,000 clones, approximately 87% being singletons. The sequences come from peripheral blood, collected 28 days after the second AZD1222 dose. The genes are TRBV5-1 and TRBJ2-3; D not resolved. This receptor was identified in an adult who received the AZD1222 COVID-19 vaccine. In DNA, the CDR3 is TGCGCCAGCAGCTCAACCGGGTCCCCAGTCGATACGCAGTATTTT. It is translated as CASSSTGSPVDTQYF.